This T cell receptor (beta chain) was sequenced in a study of a mutant IDH1 vaccine in newly diagnosed glioma. Overall study context: Pretreatment consisted of radiotherapy, temozolomide, or both, with most receiving both. Study-level findings and limits: The occurrence of vaccine-induced immune responses was seen in around 92% of patients. With respect to changes in top peripheral T cell clonotypes, pseudoprogression seemed unrelated.

The time point is: baseline, week 1 (first vaccination visit). Treatment indicated: pre-vaccination baseline after standard-of-care therapy. Astrocytomas that were new, WHO grade 3 or 4, IDH1-mutant and ATRX-lost were present in the donors. Turning to this clone: The antigen remains undetermined.

Clones were sequenced by immunoSEQ multiplex PCR, and TCRdb holds only the in-frame ones, with some missing. The table records about 66,000 clones, 86% of them present only once. The material was PBMCs, obtained from a glioma patient treated with radiotherapy, temozolomide or both. This sequence was found in a man aged 25-40 years with glioma.

CDR3 bases: TGTGCCAGTAGTATGGGGACAGCCTACAATGAGCAGTTCTTC. Translation: CASSMGTAYNEQFF. The chain uses TRBV19 and TRBJ2-1, with 7 bases fitting TRBD1. The CDR3 runs 14 residues. The germline V gene encodes CDR1 LNHDA and CDR2 SQIVND (reference sequence). V lost 3 bases to trimming and J lost 2 bases; unmatched junction nucleotides: 1. Full variable domain (remainder filled in from reference TRBV19 and TRBJ2-1): DGGITQSPKYLFRKEGQNVTLSCEQNLNHDAMYWYRQDPGQGLRLIYYSQIVNDFQKGDIAEGYSVSREKKESFPLTVTSAQKNPTAFYLCASSMGTAYNEQFFGPGTRLTVL.